The clone carrying this T cell receptor beta chain was seen many times. The data originate from a study of T cells in Graves' hyperthyroidism and ophthalmopathy. Amplification yielded TCR beta CDR3 regions, with RNA transcripts as the source. Researchers ran a first-round RT-PCR on the TCR CDR3 using the HTBI primer set. TCRdb re-analysed the multiplex PCR reads in MiXCR, keeping a single row per CDR3 protein. The repertoire includes hundreds of thousands of distinct CDR3 sequences, 15% to 20% of them detected once, and 3% to 4.5% sits in the top ten. This receptor was obtained from a woman between 18 and 29 years old with Graves' hyperthyroidism. The specimen was blood.

The CDR3, as DNA: TGTGCCAGCAGTACTCTCCGGGACAGGGGAAGCAATCAGCCCCAGCATTTT. Its protein is CASSTLRDRGSNQPQHF. The V call is TRBV6-4, the J call TRBJ1-5, with TRBD1 matching 10 bases. The CDR3 sequence is 17 residues long. V was clipped by 5 bases and J by 1 base; unmatched bases: 8. The germline V gene has CDR1 MRHNA and CDR2 SNTAGT.